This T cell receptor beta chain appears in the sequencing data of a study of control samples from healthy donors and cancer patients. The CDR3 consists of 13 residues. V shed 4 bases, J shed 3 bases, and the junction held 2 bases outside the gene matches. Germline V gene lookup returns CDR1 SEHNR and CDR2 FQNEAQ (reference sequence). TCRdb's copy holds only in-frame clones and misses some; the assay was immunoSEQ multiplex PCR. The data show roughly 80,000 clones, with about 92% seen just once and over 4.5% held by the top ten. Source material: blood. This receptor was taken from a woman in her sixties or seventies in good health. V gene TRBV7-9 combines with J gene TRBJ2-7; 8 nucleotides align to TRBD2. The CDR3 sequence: CASSSSGSYEQYF. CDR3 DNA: TGTGCCAGCAGCTCGAGCGGGAGCTACGAGCAGTACTTC.